Listed below are T cell receptor beta chains from one sample, sequenced in a study of cytomegalovirus exposure and HLA in healthy donors. Clones were sequenced by immunoSEQ multiplex PCR, and TCRdb holds only the in-frame ones, with some missing. The table records some 110,000 clones, approximately 69% of them present only once. The sequenced sample consisted of PBMCs. The origin of the receptors is a woman aged 50 to 60 in good health and CMV-seropositive. Both conserved end residues are part of each CDR3. Fields, in order: clone size, J gene, D gene, V gene, CDR3 protein, CDR3 DNA. A D gene is named only where the DNA matches it firmly. Rows give clone size only sometimes, using once, few, many, or a class for an expanded clone.

-,TRBJ2-1,TRBD1,TRBV12-5,CASGLGNSGTGVNNEQFF,TGTGCTAGTGGTTTGGGCAACTCCGGGACAGGGGTTAACAATGAGCAGTTCTTC
-,TRBJ1-5,TRBD1,TRBV7-2,CASSYRGSNQPQHF,TGTGCCAGCAGCTACAGGGGTAGCAATCAGCCCCAGCATTTT
-,TRBJ2-2,TRBD2,TRBV5-4,CASSGTSLSGELFF,TGTGCCAGCAGCGGGACTAGTTTGTCCGGGGAGCTGTTTTTT
-,TRBJ1-3,TRBD1,TRBV11-2,CASSRTGTGNTIYF,TGTGCCAGCAGTAGGACAGGGACTGGAAACACCATATATTTT
-,TRBJ1-1,-,TRBV5-1,CASSFQGSHTEAFF,TGCGCCAGCAGCTTTCAGGGGTCCCACACTGAAGCTTTCTTT
-,TRBJ2-2,-,TRBV7-2,CASTPQVGSGPTGELFF,TGTGCCAGCACTCCACAGGTCGGCAGCGGGCCAACCGGGGAGCTGTTTTTT
-,TRBJ2-3,TRBD2,TRBV29-1,CSVVLAGDYTDTQYF,TGCAGCGTTGTTCTAGCGGGGGACTACACAGATACGCAGTATTTT
-,TRBJ2-3,TRBD2,TRBV19,CASSIAGVDTQYF,TGTGCCAGTAGTATTGCGGGGGTAGATACGCAGTATTTT
-,TRBJ2-5,TRBD2,TRBV7-9,CASSDRGGQETQYF,TGTGCCAGCAGCGATCGGGGGGGACAAGAGACCCAGTACTTC
-,TRBJ2-5,TRBD2,TRBV7-6,CASSLAGGETQYF,TGTGCCAGCAGCTTAGCGGGGGGGGAGACCCAGTACTTC
-,TRBJ2-3,-,TRBV4-2,CASSQLAFVDTQYF,TGTGCCAGCAGCCAACTGGCTTTTGTAGATACGCAGTATTTT
-,TRBJ1-4,TRBD1,TRBV6-6,CAISGGGFEKLFF,TGTGCCATTTCGGGAGGGGGCTTTGAAAAACTGTTTTTT
-,TRBJ2-5,-,TRBV5-1,CASSPINGQETQYF,TGCGCCAGCAGTCCAATAAACGGGCAAGAGACCCAGTACTTC
-,TRBJ2-1,-,TRBV19,CASTTSFSLGSGYEQFF,TGTGCCAGTACCACCAGCTTTTCTCTTGGTTCAGGCTATGAGCAGTTCTTC
few,TRBJ1-1,-,TRBV5-1,CASSLEGGMRAEAFF,TGCGCCAGCAGCTTGGAGGGGGGGATGAGGGCTGAAGCTTTCTTT
-,TRBJ1-4,TRBD1,TRBV27,CATQDRGNEKLFF,TGTGCCACACAGGACAGGGGAAATGAAAAACTGTTTTTT
-,TRBJ1-1,-,TRBV6-1,CASSGTAYEAFF,TGTGCCAGCAGTGGGACAGCTTACGAAGCTTTCTTT
-,TRBJ1-1,TRBD1,TRBV5-6,CASSLAGTGGFEAFF,TGTGCCAGCAGCTTGGCTGGGACAGGGGGTTTCGAAGCTTTCTTT
once,TRBJ1-5,TRBD1,TRBV6-6,CATRGTGVNQPQHF,TGTGCCACCAGGGGGACAGGGGTGAATCAGCCCCAGCATTTT
few,TRBJ1-1,-,TRBV14,CASSPSMNTEAFF,TGTGCCAGCAGCCCTAGTATGAACACTGAAGCTTTCTTT
-,TRBJ2-1,-,TRBV7-9,CASSSINEQFF,TGTGCCAGCAGTTCCATCAATGAGCAGTTCTTC
-,TRBJ2-1,-,TRBV19,CASSINRENEQFF,TGTGCCAGTAGTATTAACAGGGAGAATGAGCAGTTCTTC
-,TRBJ2-7,TRBD1,TRBV10-3,CAISEGDSYEQYF,TGTGCCATCAGTGAGGGGGACAGCTACGAGCAGTACTTC
-,TRBJ1-2,TRBD1,TRBV2,CASSQDRDYGYTF,TGTGCCAGCAGTCAAGACAGGGACTATGGCTACACCTTC
-,TRBJ1-2,TRBD1,TRBV7-9,CASSRTGTESNGYTF,TGTGCCAGCAGTAGAACCGGGACAGAGTCAAATGGCTACACCTTC
-,TRBJ2-7,-,TRBV6-7,CASSPPPARQISTRQYF,TGTGCCAGCAGTCCTCCACCCGCGCGACAGATATCTACGAGGCAGTACTTC
once,TRBJ1-1,-,TRBV27,CASSSSPQGNTEAFF,TGTGCCAGCAGTTCATCCCCCCAGGGGAACACTGAAGCTTTCTTT
-,TRBJ2-4,-,TRBV19,CASSYREQAKNIQYF,TGTGCCAGTAGTTATAGGGAGCAGGCCAAAAACATTCAGTACTTC